These 17 T cell receptor beta chains originate from one sample sequenced in a study of shared clonotypes between healthy human individuals. Sequenced by immunoSEQ multiplex PCR; TCRdb stores in-frame clones only, minus some. The table has 900,000 to 1,200,000 clones, roughly 74% seen once. Sequences were obtained from memory CD4+ T cells from PBMCs. Subset indicated: CD45RA-negative fraction. All receptors come from a man between 18 and 29 years old in good health. Some clones in this sample may be carry-over from other donors' samples.

This clone was seen once. A far larger clone is just one base off, so this is likely a read error. This sample also contains other DNA sequences that code for the same CDR3. The rearrangement joins TRBV28 to TRBJ1-1; D is perhaps TRBD1 (6 bases). The CDR3 sequence is 13 residues long. Germline assignment: CDR1 MDHEN and CDR2 SYDVKM. As DNA, the CDR3 is TGTGCCAGCAGTTTTAGCGGGGGCCCTGAAGCTTTCTTC. It specifies CASSFSGGPEAFF.

J is TRBJ1-5 and V is TRBV25-1, with unresolved D. The CDR3 runs 14 residues. Germline V lookup: CDR1 MGHDK, CDR2 SYGVNS. The V and J ends lost 2 bases and 5 bases respectively, with 10 bases between them. CDR3 bases: TGTGCCAGCAGTGAACGTAACTTTTATCAGCCCCAGCATTTT. Translation gives CASSERNFYQPQHF.

This clone occurred once. This rearrangement joins TRBV7-2 to TRBJ2-2, with 8 positions matching TRBD2. This CDR3 is built from 17 residues. V was pared by 1 base and J by 6 bases, with 10 bases of the junction left unmatched. Germline V gene lookup returns CDR1 SGHTA and CDR2 FQGNSA. This CDR3 reads CASSLGSGTSSAGELFF. In nucleotides, the CDR3 is TGTGCCAGCAGCTTAGGATCCGGGACTAGTTCGGCCGGGGAGCTGTTTTTT.

J is TRBJ1-2 and V is TRBV5-1; TRBD1 matches at 7 bases. The CDR3 has 16 amino acids. Germline V gene sequence: CDR1 SGHRS, CDR2 YFSETQ. Germline trimming cut 0 bases from V and 4 bases from J; bases unmatched to any gene: 9. The CDR3 DNA sequence: TGCGCCAGCAGCTTGGACGACAGGGCCAGCTCCTATGGCTACACCTTC. It codes for CASSLDDRASSYGYTF.

The rearrangement links TRBV5-5 to TRBJ1-4; unclear D gene. The CDR3 has 16 residues. Germline values: CDR1 SGHKS, CDR2 YYEKEE (reference sequence). Trimming cost V 4 bases and J 3 bases, with 16 bases left between them. This CDR3 reads CASSIEPLRANEKLFF. CDR3 bases: TGTGCCAGCAGCATTGAGCCCCTGCGGGCTAATGAAAAACTGTTTTTT.

The chain is built from TRBV5-4 and TRBJ1-5; D remains ambiguous. This CDR3 has 17 amino acids. Germline V gives CDR1 SGHNT, CDR2 YYREEE (reference sequence). V was shortened by 0 bases and J by 0 bases, with 13 bases between the two germline ends. This CDR3 reads CASSLGTADGSNQPQHF. The CDR3 DNA follows: TGTGCCAGCAGCTTGGGAACTGCGGACGGTAGCAATCAGCCCCAGCATTTT.

The V gene is TRBV5-1, the J gene TRBJ2-1, with D uncertain. V dropped 1 base and J dropped 5 bases, with 13 bases sitting between them. Germline assignment: CDR1 SGHRS and CDR2 YFSETQ. The CDR3 totals 15 residues. DNA of the CDR3: TGCGCCAGCAGCTTGATAGGTCCCCCGCACAATGAGCAGTTCTTC. Encoded protein: CASSLIGPPHNEQFF.

The genes are TRBV4-1 and TRBJ1-4; D not resolved. The CDR3 loop spans 15 amino acids. V was cut by 1 base and J by 4 bases, with 10 bases left in between. The V gene's germline CDR1 is MGHRA and CDR2 YSYEKL. The CDR3 region has the DNA TGCGCCAGCAGCCAAGGGGGAGGATTTAATGAAAAACTGTTTTTT. This sequence encodes CASSQGGGFNEKLFF.

This CDR3 reads CAWSVPAGARFSYEQYF. Written as DNA, the CDR3 is TGTGCCTGGAGTGTACCAGCGGGAGCCCGGTTCAGCTACGAGCAGTACTTC. V usage is TRBV30 and J usage is TRBJ2-7; 8 bases are a match to TRBD2. The CDR3 sequence is 17 residues long. The V segment lost 0 bases and the J segment 3 bases; nucleotides outside the gene matches: 13. Germline values: CDR1 GTSNPN, CDR2 SVGIG (reference sequence).

This chain connects TRBV29-1 to TRBJ2-4; weak D call: TRBD2 (6 bases). The V gene lost 6 bases and the J gene lost 8 bases, with 14 bases spanning the gap. Germline loops: CDR1 SQVTM, CDR2 ANQGSEA. The CDR3 length is 12 residues. CDR3 sequence reads: CSVRPTGDIQYF. The CDR3 DNA is TGCAGCGTAAGGCCTACGGGGGACATTCAGTACTTC.

Concerning this clone itself: Being one base from a much bigger clone, this may be a read error. V is TRBV13 and J is TRBJ2-3; D unclear. The CDR3 covers 12 residues. Germline loops: CDR1 PRHDT, CDR2 FYEKMQ (reference sequence). V lost 0 bases and J lost 5, with 3 bases in between. The CDR3 DNA is TGTGCCAGCAGCTTAGGGGGAGATACGCAGTATTTT. Encoded protein: CASSLGGDTQYF.

As to this clone: A far more abundant clone sits one base away, making this likely a read error. The chain carries TRBV4-1 and TRBJ1-3; D is unresolved. Germline values: CDR1 MGHRA, CDR2 YSYEKL. The V end was cut by 4 bases, the J end by 8 bases, with 12 bases between. The CDR3 is 13 amino acids. Here the CDR3 DNA reads TGCGCCAGCAGCCGGCCCGTGAGGGACACCATATATTTT. The encoded protein is CASSRPVRDTIYF.

This clone occurred a few times. CDR3 sequence: CAGSTLQETQYF. CDR3 in DNA: TGTGCCGGTTCGACTCTTCAAGAGACCCAGTACTTC. The J gene is TRBJ2-5, the V gene TRBV30; no clear D gene. V dropped 8 bases and J dropped 2 bases, with 12 bases sitting between them. Germline CDR1 and CDR2: GTSNPN and SVGIG (reference sequence). The CDR3 totals 12 residues. Full variable domain (outside the CDR3, taken from reference TRBV30 and TRBJ2-5): SQTIHQWPATLVQPVGSPLSLECTVEGTSNPNLYWYRQAAGRGLQLLFYSVGIGQISSEVPQNLSASRPQDRQFILSSKKLLLSDSGFYLCAGSTLQETQYFGPGTRLLVL.

The chain employs TRBV6-1 and TRBJ2-2, with D tentatively TRBD1 (6 bases). Germline CDR1 reads MNHNS; CDR2 reads SASEGT. This CDR3 region has 15 residues. The ends were cut back, 6 bases at V and 4 bases at J, with 15 bases in the middle. CDR3 in DNA: TGTGCCAGCAGATACAGGGCGGGTGGCACCGGGGAGCTGTTTTTT. Protein sequence: CASRYRAGGTGELFF.

Notes on this clone: Within the sample, other DNA sequences also encode this same CDR3. The chain has TRBV2 and TRBJ1-5; D not resolved. This CDR3 has 12 residues. Germline V gene data show CDR1 as SNHLY and CDR2 as FYNNEI. Trimming pared 2 bases from V and 6 bases from J, leaving 5 bases between. CDR3 in amino acids: CASSERGQPQHF. In nucleotides, the CDR3 is TGTGCCAGCAGTGAACGCGGTCAGCCCCAGCATTTT.

The chain joins TRBV29-1 to TRBJ2-7; 7 bases align to TRBD2. Germline-derived CDR1 and CDR2 are SQVTM and ANQGSEA. The ends lost 7 bases at V and 3 bases at J; junction bases unmatched: 12. The CDR3 is 14 amino acids. CDR3 nucleotide sequence: TGCAGCGCCTCTCTTCTGCGGGAGAGCTACGAGCAGTACTTC. Translation gives CSASLLRESYEQYF.

A word on this clone: The identical CDR3 is also encoded by other nucleotide sequences in the sample. The rearrangement uses TRBV6-1 and TRBJ1-1; D remains unclear. CDR1 and CDR2 (germline): MNHNS, SASEGT. The CDR3 extends over 11 amino acids. V was pared by 5 bases and J by 1 base, with 2 bases between. CDR3 residues: CASSKNTEAFF. The CDR3 DNA reads TGTGCCAGCAGTAAGAACACTGAAGCTTTCTTT.